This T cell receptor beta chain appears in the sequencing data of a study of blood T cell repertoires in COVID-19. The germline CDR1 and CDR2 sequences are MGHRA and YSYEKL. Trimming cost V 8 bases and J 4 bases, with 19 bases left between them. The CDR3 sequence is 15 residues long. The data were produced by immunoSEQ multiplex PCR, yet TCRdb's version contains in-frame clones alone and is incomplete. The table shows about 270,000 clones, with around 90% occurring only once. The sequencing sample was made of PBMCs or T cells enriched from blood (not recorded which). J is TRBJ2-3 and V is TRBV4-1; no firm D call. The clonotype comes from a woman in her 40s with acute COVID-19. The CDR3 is CASSRIGLTADTQYF. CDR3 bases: TGCGCCAGCTCTAGGATTGGCCTTACGGCAGATACGCAGTATTTT.